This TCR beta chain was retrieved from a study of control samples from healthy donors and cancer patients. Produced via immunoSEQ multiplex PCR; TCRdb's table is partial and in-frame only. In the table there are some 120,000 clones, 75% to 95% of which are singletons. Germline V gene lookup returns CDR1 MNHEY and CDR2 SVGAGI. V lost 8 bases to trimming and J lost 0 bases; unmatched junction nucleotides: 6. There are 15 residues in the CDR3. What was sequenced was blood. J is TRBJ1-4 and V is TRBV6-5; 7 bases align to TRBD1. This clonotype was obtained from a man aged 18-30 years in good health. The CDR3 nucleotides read TGTGCCAGCCGACAGGGTAATCCAACTAATGAAAAACTGTTTTTT. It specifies CASRQGNPTNEKLFF.